A selection of T cell receptor beta chains follows, all from one sample in a study of blood T cell repertoires in COVID-19. Measured with immunoSEQ multiplex PCR; TCRdb has only the in-frame clones, and not every one. The sample consists of about 480,000 clones, about 85% of them appearing once. The sequencing input was PBMCs or T cells enriched from blood (not recorded which). Receptor source: a woman aged 18-35 years with acute COVID-19. Each CDR3 is given with its conserved first and last residue. A D gene is named only where the DNA matches it firmly. Rows give clone size only sometimes, using once, few, many, or a class for an expanded clone.

d_call	v_call	clone_size	j_call	cdr3_aa	cdr3_nt
TRBD2	TRBV10-3	NA	TRBJ2-2	CASGTSLNTGELFF	TGTGCCAGCGGGACTAGCCTTAACACCGGGGAGCTGTTTTTT
NA	TRBV19	NA	TRBJ1-2	CASSADSHGYTF	TGTGCCAGTAGTGCAGACAGCCATGGCTACACCTTC
NA	TRBV2	NA	TRBJ2-3	CASTSLSTDTQYF	TGTGCCAGCACCAGTCTCAGCACAGATACGCAGTATTTT
TRBD1	TRBV19	NA	TRBJ1-2	CASSITGDKYGYTF	TGTGCCAGTAGTATAACAGGGGACAAATATGGCTACACCTTC
NA	TRBV2	NA	TRBJ2-2	CASSAQAYGELFF	TGTGCCAGCAGTGCTCAGGCTTACGGGGAGCTGTTTTTT
NA	TRBV4-1	NA	TRBJ1-5	CASSQVLQRNQPQHF	TGCGCCAGCAGCCAAGTTCTACAGCGCAATCAGCCCCAGCATTTT
NA	TRBV7-9	NA	TRBJ1-1	CASSLGRGIGTEAFF	TGTGCCAGCAGCTTGGGTAGGGGGATTGGGACTGAAGCTTTCTTT
TRBD1	TRBV5-1	NA	TRBJ1-2	CASSLVGTGGSAGYTF	TGCGCCAGCAGCTTGGTCGGGACAGGGGGTTCGGCTGGCTACACCTTC
TRBD2	TRBV18	NA	TRBJ2-7	CASSPPGTSGKTYEQYF	TGTGCCAGCTCACCTCCCGGGACTAGCGGAAAGACCTACGAGCAGTACTTC
NA	TRBV6-5	NA	TRBJ1-1	CASSLYMNTEAFF	TGTGCCAGCAGCCTTTATATGAACACTGAAGCTTTCTTT
NA	TRBV5-1	NA	TRBJ1-1	CASSQAGTMNTEAFF	TGCGCCAGCAGCCAGGCGGGTACAATGAACACTGAAGCTTTCTTT
TRBD1	TRBV15	NA	TRBJ1-4	CATSSLDRGNEKLFF	TGTGCCACCAGCAGTTTGGACAGGGGTAATGAAAAACTGTTTTTT
NA	TRBV27	once	TRBJ2-4	CASSWDGAAKNIQYF	TGTGCCAGCAGTTGGGATGGGGCAGCCAAAAACATTCAGTACTTC
NA	TRBV27	NA	TRBJ2-7	CASSPGHSEQYF	TGTGCCAGCAGTCCCGGACACTCCGAGCAGTACTTC
TRBD2	TRBV7-7	NA	TRBJ2-7	CASSPGLAGGFVSYEQYF	TGTGCCAGCAGCCCGGGACTAGCGGGAGGCTTCGTCTCCTACGAGCAGTACTTC
TRBD1	TRBV7-9	NA	TRBJ2-7	CASSPRQGPYEQYF	TGTGCCAGCAGCCCGAGACAGGGGCCCTACGAGCAGTACTTC
NA	TRBV29-1	NA	TRBJ2-3	CSVKLVIGTDTQYF	TGCAGCGTGAAACTAGTGATCGGCACAGATACGCAGTATTTT
NA	TRBV6-1	NA	TRBJ1-6	CASSEAGAGSPLHF	TGTGCCAGCAGTGAAGCAGGGGCCGGCTCACCCCTCCACTTT
NA	TRBV28	NA	TRBJ1-5	CASSFRGIGNQPQHF	TGTGCCAGCAGTTTTAGGGGGATCGGCAATCAGCCCCAGCATTTT
NA	TRBV7-2	NA	TRBJ2-5	CASSPGEGVLETQYF	TGTGCCAGCAGCCCTGGAGAGGGAGTTCTAGAGACCCAGTACTTC